This T cell receptor beta chain was sequenced in a study of blood T cell repertoires in COVID-19. Study in general: PBMCs, B-cell-depleted T cells, or T cells provided the cDNA or gDNA that made up the material.

Trimming pared 8 bases from V and 3 bases from J, leaving 15 bases between. This CDR3 region has 14 residues. Per germline, CDR1 ENHRY and CDR2 SYGVKD. The protocol was immunoSEQ multiplex PCR, while the TCRdb copy is restricted to in-frame clones and leaves out a portion. The sample lists 450,000 to 600,000 clones, around 87% occurring once. The study drew participants aged about 18 to 90 years from about two dozen US areas. Recovery meant two consecutive negative NP/OP PCR tests, professional clearance, or resolved symptoms. The TCR originated in a woman aged 18-30 years who had recovered from COVID-19. Source material: PBMCs or T cells enriched from blood (not recorded which). V and J are TRBV10-3 and TRBJ2-3, with D possibly matching TRBD2 (6 bases). The CDR3 bases are TGTGCCATCGGACTCCTTGGGGGGACAGATACGCAGTATTTT. It specifies CAIGLLGGTDTQYF.